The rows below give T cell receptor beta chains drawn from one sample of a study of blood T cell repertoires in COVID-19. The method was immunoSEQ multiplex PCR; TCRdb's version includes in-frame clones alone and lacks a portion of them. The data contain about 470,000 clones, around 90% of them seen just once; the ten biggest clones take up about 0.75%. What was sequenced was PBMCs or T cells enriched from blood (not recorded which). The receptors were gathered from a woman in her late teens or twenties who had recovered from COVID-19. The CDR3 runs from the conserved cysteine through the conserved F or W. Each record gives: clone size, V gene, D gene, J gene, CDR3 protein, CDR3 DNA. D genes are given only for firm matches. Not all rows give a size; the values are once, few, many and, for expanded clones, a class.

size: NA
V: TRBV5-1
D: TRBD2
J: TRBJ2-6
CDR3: CASSLATWTRMDSGANVLTF
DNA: TGCGCCAGCAGCTTGGCCACTTGGACTAGAATGGACTCTGGGGCCAACGTCCTGACTTTC

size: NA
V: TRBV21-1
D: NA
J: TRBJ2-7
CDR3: CASRAPRDEQYF
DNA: TGTGCCAGCAGGGCCCCCCGGGACGAGCAGTACTTC

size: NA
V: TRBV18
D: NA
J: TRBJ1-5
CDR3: CASSPAGQSNQPQHF
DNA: TGTGCCAGCTCACCGGCAGGCCAAAGCAATCAGCCCCAGCATTTT

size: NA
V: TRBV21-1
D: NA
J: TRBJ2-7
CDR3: CASSRGHLSYEQYF
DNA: TGTGCCAGCAGCAGGGGACATTTGTCCTACGAGCAGTACTTC

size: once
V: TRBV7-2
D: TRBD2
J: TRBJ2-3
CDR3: CASSIRTSGDGDTQYF
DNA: TGTGCCAGCAGCATCCGGACTAGCGGGGACGGAGATACGCAGTATTTT

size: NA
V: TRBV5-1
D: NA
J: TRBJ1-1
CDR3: CASRVGGRSSPEAFF
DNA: TGCGCCAGCAGGGTCGGGGGACGTTCAAGCCCTGAAGCTTTCTTT

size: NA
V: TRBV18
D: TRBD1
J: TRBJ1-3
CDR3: CASSAGQGESGNTIYF
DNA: TGTGCCAGCTCAGCAGGACAGGGGGAGTCTGGAAACACCATATATTTT

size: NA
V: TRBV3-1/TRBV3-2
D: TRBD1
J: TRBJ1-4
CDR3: CASSPGTGEKLFF
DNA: TGTGCCAGCAGTCCCGGGACAGGGGAAAAACTGTTTTTT

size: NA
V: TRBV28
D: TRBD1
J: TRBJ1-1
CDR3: CASSPPGQGLEAFF
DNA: TGTGCCAGCAGTCCCCCGGGACAGGGTCTTGAAGCTTTCTTT

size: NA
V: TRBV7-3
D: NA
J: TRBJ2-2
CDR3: CASSLTSGTGELFF
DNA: TGTGCCAGCAGCTTAACGTCCGGCACCGGGGAGCTGTTTTTT

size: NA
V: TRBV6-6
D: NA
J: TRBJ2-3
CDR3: CATGRGLGTDTQYF
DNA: TGTGCCACCGGGAGGGGGCTGGGGACAGATACGCAGTATTTT

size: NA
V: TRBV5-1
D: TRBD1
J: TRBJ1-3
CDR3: CASSFATGGGNTIYF
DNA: TGCGCCAGCAGCTTCGCGACAGGGGGCGGAAACACCATATATTTT

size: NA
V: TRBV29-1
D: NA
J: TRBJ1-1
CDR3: CSAARDSGGAEAFF
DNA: TGCAGCGCAGCCCGGGACTCCGGTGGGGCTGAAGCTTTCTTT

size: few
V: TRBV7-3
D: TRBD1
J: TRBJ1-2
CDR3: CASSPQAGGGYGYTF
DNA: TGTGCCAGCAGCCCGCAAGCAGGGGGCGGTTATGGCTACACCTTC

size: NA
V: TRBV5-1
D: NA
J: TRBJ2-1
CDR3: CASSAGQINEQFF
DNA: TGCGCCAGCAGCGCGGGACAGATCAATGAGCAGTTCTTC

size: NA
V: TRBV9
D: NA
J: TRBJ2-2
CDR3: CASSVSPFRPGGELFF
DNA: TGTGCCAGCAGCGTATCGCCGTTTCGGCCGGGAGGGGAGCTGTTTTTT

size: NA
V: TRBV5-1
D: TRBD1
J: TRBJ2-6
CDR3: CASSLTGTGDSSGANVLTF
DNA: TGCGCCAGCAGCTTAACCGGGACAGGGGACTCCTCTGGGGCCAACGTCCTGACTTTC

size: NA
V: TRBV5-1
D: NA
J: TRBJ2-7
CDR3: CASSLGFGYSYEQYF
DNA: TGCGCCAGCAGCTTGGGTTTCGGTTACTCCTACGAGCAGTACTTC

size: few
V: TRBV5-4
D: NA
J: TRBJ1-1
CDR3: CASSLGGRDTEAFF
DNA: TGTGCCAGCAGCTTGGGGGGCAGGGACACTGAAGCTTTCTTT

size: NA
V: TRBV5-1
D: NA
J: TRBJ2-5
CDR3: CASSSGWGEGETQYF
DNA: TGCGCCAGCAGTTCTGGATGGGGGGAAGGAGAGACCCAGTACTTC